This T cell receptor beta chain is drawn from a study of blood T cell repertoires in COVID-19. Study summary: PBMCs, B-cell-depleted T cells, or T cells provided the cDNA or gDNA that made up the material.

As handled by the study authors: Using reference gene primer amplification, nucleated cell counts were estimated. Generated by immunoSEQ multiplex PCR, the TCRdb table keeps only in-frame clones and is missing some. V and J calls plus clone size are reproduced from that table; the DNA served to infer D and trimming. The sample holds about 180,000 clones, around 80% seen once. After removal of 7 bases from V and 13 bases from J, the junction contained 7 bases not matched to a gene. The CDR3 sequence is 13 residues long. CDR1 and CDR2 (germline): MNHEY, SVGAGI. The TCR comes from a human donor in a cohort sampled during active COVID-19. The sample taken for sequencing was peripheral blood. The V call is TRBV6-5, the J call TRBJ2-1; 13 bases align to TRBD2. The CDR3, as DNA: TGTGCCAGCAACCCGCGGACTAGCGGGGGACAGTTCTTC. It codes for CASNPRTSGGQFF.